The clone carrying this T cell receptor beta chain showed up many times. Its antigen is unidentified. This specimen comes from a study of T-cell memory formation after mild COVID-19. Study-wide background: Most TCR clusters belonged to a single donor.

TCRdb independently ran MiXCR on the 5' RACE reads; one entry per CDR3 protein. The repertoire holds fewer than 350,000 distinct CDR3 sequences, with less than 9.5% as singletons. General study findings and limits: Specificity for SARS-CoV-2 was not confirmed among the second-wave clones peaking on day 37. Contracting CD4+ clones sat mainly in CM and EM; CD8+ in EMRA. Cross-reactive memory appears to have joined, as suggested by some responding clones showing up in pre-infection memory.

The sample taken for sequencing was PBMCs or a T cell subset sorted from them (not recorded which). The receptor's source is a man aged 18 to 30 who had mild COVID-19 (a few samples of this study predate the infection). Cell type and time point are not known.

CDR3 amino acids: CASRGQYLYGYTF. CDR3 sequence (DNA): TGTGCCAGCAGGGGCCAGTACCTCTATGGCTACACCTTC. This rearrangement joins TRBV6-5 to TRBJ1-2; D ambiguous. The CDR3 has 13 residues. Germline values: CDR1 MNHEY, CDR2 SVGAGI. The V end was cut by 6 bases, the J end by 4 bases, with 12 bases between.